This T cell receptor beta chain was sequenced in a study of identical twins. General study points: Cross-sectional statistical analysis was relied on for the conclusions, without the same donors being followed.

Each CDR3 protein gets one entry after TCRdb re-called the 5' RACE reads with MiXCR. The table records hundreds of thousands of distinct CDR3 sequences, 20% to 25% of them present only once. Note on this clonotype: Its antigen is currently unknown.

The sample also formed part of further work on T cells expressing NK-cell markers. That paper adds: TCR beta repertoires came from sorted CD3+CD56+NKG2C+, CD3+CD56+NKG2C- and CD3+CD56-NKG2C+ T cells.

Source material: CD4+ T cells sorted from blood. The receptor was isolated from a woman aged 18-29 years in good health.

The CDR3 here is CASSLRASWGLAGGNTGELFF. CDR3 nucleotides: TGTGCCAGCAGCTTAAGGGCCTCCTGGGGACTAGCGGGAGGAAACACCGGGGAGCTGTTTTTT. V and J are TRBV7-3 and TRBJ2-2; the match to TRBD2 covers 15 bases. CDR3 length: 21 residues. The ends lost 1 base at V and 2 bases at J; junction bases unmatched: 11. In germline, CDR1 is SGHTA, CDR2 FQGTGA.